This T cell receptor beta chain is drawn from a study of T cell responses to AZD1222 COVID-19 vaccine. Study details: The analysis combined second doses at about 4 or about 12 weeks. The study, taken as a whole, reports: White British ancestry dominated among donors, who included more females, and clonal diversity was possibly underestimated. Repertoires in all cases were sampled only once the peak T cell response had passed.

TCRdb's copy holds only in-frame clones and misses some; the assay was immunoSEQ multiplex PCR. The sample shows roughly 120,000 clones, approximately 90% of them seen only once. V was pared by 3 bases and J by 0 bases, with 13 bases between. Germline V lookup: CDR1 SQVTM, CDR2 ANQGSEA. This CDR3 has 15 residues. Of note for this clone: Its antigen is undetermined.

This TCR was sampled from an adult in good health. This chain uses TRBV29-1 with TRBJ2-3; maybe TRBD2 (7 bases). Sequenced material: peripheral blood, taken on day 0 of AZD1222 vaccination. The CDR3 reads CSVEVGGPSTDTQYF. CDR3 sequence (DNA): TGCAGCGTTGAGGTCGGGGGGCCGAGCACAGATACGCAGTATTTT.